The 21 T cell receptor beta chains given below trace back to one sample, sequenced in a study of shared clonotypes between healthy human individuals. This table comes from immunoSEQ multiplex PCR, and its TCRdb copy is limited to in-frame clones, with some not included. This sample has some 2.3 million clones, with more than 85% found just once. Specimen: naive CD4+ T cells from PBMCs. The subset was: CD45RA+ positively selected. The source of these receptors is a man aged 18 to 29 in good health. Some clones in this sample may be carry-over from other donors' samples.

This clone was observed a few times. Within the sample, other DNA sequences also encode this same CDR3. This chain joins TRBV5-1 and TRBJ2-5; D perhaps matches TRBD1 (6 bases). The V end was cut by 0 bases, the J end by 1 base, with 7 bases between. Germline CDR1 SGHRS, CDR2 YFSETQ. CDR3 length equals 14 residues. The CDR3: CASSLGTVQETQYF. In nucleotides, the CDR3 is TGCGCCAGCAGCTTGGGGACAGTCCAAGAGACCCAGTACTTC.

This chain links TRBV30 with TRBJ2-2; D ambiguous. Between the trimmed V and J ends, which lost 3 bases and 2 bases, there was a span of 16 bases. The CDR3 extends over 16 amino acids. In germline, CDR1 is GTSNPN, CDR2 SVGIG (reference sequence). CDR3: CAWRLILTDNTGELFF. The CDR3 DNA reads TGTGCCTGGAGGCTAATTTTAACAGATAACACCGGGGAGCTGTTTTTT.

Points on this clone: The same CDR3 also results from other DNA sequences found in this sample. The V and J genes are TRBV5-1 and TRBJ2-5, with D tentatively TRBD1 (7 bases). In germline, CDR1 is SGHRS, CDR2 YFSETQ. V was clipped by 3 bases and J by 5 bases, with 14 bases between them. The CDR3 is 14 amino acids. The CDR3 region is CASSSWTGGETQYF. In DNA, the CDR3 is TGCGCCAGCAGCTCCTGGACAGGAGGGGAGACCCAGTACTTC.

This rearrangement joins TRBV2 to TRBJ1-4; D call uncertain. Between the trimmed V and J ends, which lost 4 bases and 8 bases, there was a span of 20 bases. The CDR3 has 16 residues. Germline lookup yields CDR1 SNHLY and CDR2 FYNNEI. The CDR3 spells CASSGTSRAKGEKLFF. The CDR3, as DNA: TGTGCCAGCAGTGGGACGTCGAGGGCAAAAGGCGAAAAACTGTTTTTT.

V usage is TRBV5-1 and J usage is TRBJ2-1, with 12 positions matching TRBD2. Losses at the gene ends were 0 bases for V and 1 base for J; bases not matched to a gene: 11. The germline gives CDR1 SGHRS, CDR2 YFSETQ. This CDR3 spans 20 amino acids. CDR3 residues: CASSLVWASGRAMSYNEQFF. The CDR3 nucleotides read TGCGCCAGCAGCTTGGTTTGGGCTAGCGGGAGGGCCATGTCCTACAATGAGCAGTTCTTC. Full variable domain (remainder filled in from reference TRBV5-1 and TRBJ2-1): KAGVTQTPRYLIKTRGQQVTLSCSPISGHRSVSWYQQTPGQGLQFLFEYFSETQRNKGNFPGRFSGRQFSNSRSEMNVSTLELGDSALYLCASSLVWASGRAMSYNEQFFGPGTRLTVL.

V is TRBV27 and J is TRBJ1-2, with 7 positions matching TRBD1. With 4 bases clipped from V and 4 bases from J, the junction kept 9 bases outside the gene matches. Germline values: CDR1 MNHEY, CDR2 SMNVEV (reference sequence). This CDR3 is 15 amino acids long. CDR3 in DNA: TGTGCCAGCAGTTACGCGGACAGGACGCTCTATGGCTACACCTTC. Translated: CASSYADRTLYGYTF.

This chain links TRBV6-5 with TRBJ1-5; TRBD1 aligns across 7 bases. The CDR3 has 14 residues. Germline-derived CDR1 and CDR2 are MNHEY and SVGAGI. After removal of 6 bases from V and 4 bases from J, the junction contained 6 bases not matched to a gene. The CDR3 reads CASRRQGPNQPQHF. The CDR3 nucleotides read TGTGCCAGCAGACGACAGGGACCGAATCAGCCCCAGCATTTT.

This clone has only one observation. The chain recombines TRBV5-4 with TRBJ1-1; no reliable D call. Germline lookup yields CDR1 SGHNT and CDR2 YYREEE (reference sequence). The CDR3 is 15 amino acids. Trimming pared 1 base from V and 0 bases from J, leaving 10 bases between. The CDR3 coding sequence is TGTGCCAGCAGCTTGAGTGCGGCCCTGAACACTGAAGCTTTCTTT. It specifies CASSLSAALNTEAFF.

The CDR3 DNA follows: TGTGCCACCAGCAGAGGGGACAGGGCTAATGAAAAACTGTTTTTT. Translation: CATSRGDRANEKLFF. The chain recombines TRBV15 with TRBJ1-4; 9 nucleotides match TRBD1. Germline V gene sequence: CDR1 LNHNV, CDR2 YYDKDF (reference sequence). The V and J ends lost 1 base and 3 bases, in that order; junction bases with no gene match: 0. The CDR3 runs to 15 residues.

The CDR3 DNA is TGTGCCAGCAGCCAAGAGCAGGGCGGGGTGAACACTGAAGCTTTCTTT. This encodes CASSQEQGGVNTEAFF. This rearrangement joins TRBV14 to TRBJ1-1, with a possible D match to TRBD1 (5 bases). Trimming took 0 bases from V and 0 from J, leaving 11 bases between them. The CDR3 consists of 16 residues. CDR1 and CDR2 from the germline V gene are SGHDN and FVKESK.

The CDR3 bases are TGTGCCAGCAGCTTTTTCAACAGGGCCGCGGGCACCGGGGAGCTGTTTTTT. The encoded protein is CASSFFNRAAGTGELFF. The genes are TRBV7-9 and TRBJ2-2; TRBD1 is a possible D gene (6 bases). Per germline, CDR1 SEHNR and CDR2 FQNEAQ (reference sequence). The V and J ends lost 3 bases and 4 bases respectively, with 18 bases between them. CDR3 size: 17 residues. Combining the CDR3 with reference TRBV7-9 and TRBJ2-2 gives the whole variable domain DTGVSQNPRHKITKRGQNVTFRCDPISEHNRLYWYRQTLGQGPEFLTYFQNEAQLEKSRLLSDRFSAERPKGSFSTLEIQRTEQGDSAMYLCASSFFNRAAGTGELFFGEGSRLTVL.

The chain carries TRBV2 and TRBJ2-2; D ambiguous. The germline gives CDR1 SNHLY, CDR2 FYNNEI. Trimming removed 4 bases from V and 2 bases from J, with 11 bases in between. The CDR3 length is 15 residues. CDR3 nucleotides: TGTGCCAGCAGTGCCGAGAATCCCAACACCGGGGAGCTGTTTTTT. Translating it yields CASSAENPNTGELFF.

The chain recombines TRBV5-1 with TRBJ1-6; possible D gene TRBD1, 5 bases. The CDR3 runs to 16 residues. Looked up from germline, CDR1 is SGHRS and CDR2 is YFSETQ. Trimming removed 0 bases from V and 9 bases from J, with 16 bases in between. CDR3 residues: CASSLESGPRGSPLHF. CDR3 DNA sequence: TGCGCCAGCAGCTTGGAATCGGGACCCCGGGGTTCACCCCTCCACTTT.

The genes are TRBV19 and TRBJ2-3; 8 bases line up with TRBD2. Germline V gene data show CDR1 as LNHDA and CDR2 as SQIVND (reference sequence). The ends lost 2 bases at V and 2 bases at J; junction bases unmatched: 9. The length of the CDR3 is 17 residues. CDR3 in amino acids: CASSITITSGNTDTQYF. The CDR3 region has the DNA TGTGCCAGTAGTATAACGATCACTAGCGGTAACACAGATACGCAGTATTTT.

V and J are TRBV21-1 and TRBJ2-7. TRBV21-1 is a pseudogene. The CDR3 has 10 amino acids. CDR3 DNA: TGTGCCAGTCCAGTAGGGGAGCAGTACTTC. Translation: CASPVGEQYF.

The chain couples TRBV18 to TRBJ2-7; TRBD1 matches at 7 bases. V was pared by 3 bases and J by 5 bases, with 7 bases of the junction left unmatched. In germline, CDR1 is KGHSH, CDR2 LQKENI. The CDR3 length is 14 residues. The CDR3 coding sequence is TGTGCCAGCTCACCTGACAGGGCGCGGGACGAGCAGTACTTC. Translation: CASSPDRARDEQYF.

The chain employs TRBV7-8 and TRBJ1-1; 7 bases map to TRBD1. In germline, CDR1 is SGHVS, CDR2 FQNEAQ. The V gene end was trimmed by 3 bases and the J gene end by 1 base; junction bases not matched to a gene: 5. The CDR3 is 15 amino acids. CDR3 sequence reads: CASSLKGQQNTEAFF. The CDR3 DNA reads TGTGCCAGCAGCTTGAAGGGACAGCAGAACACTGAAGCTTTCTTT.

This clone appeared once. This sequence joins TRBV25-1 and TRBJ2-2, with D tentatively TRBD2 (6 bases). Per the germline V gene, CDR1 is MGHDK and CDR2 is SYGVNS. The CDR3 runs to 15 residues. V was clipped by 3 bases and J by 5 bases, with 13 bases between them. Here the CDR3 reads CASSDSRAGTGELFF. CDR3 DNA sequence: TGTGCCAGCAGTGACTCCAGGGCGGGGACCGGGGAGCTGTTTTTT. Drawing the rest from reference TRBV25-1 and TRBJ2-2, the complete variable domain is EADIYQTPRYLVIGTGKKITLECSQTMGHDKMYWYQQDPGMELHLIHYSYGVNSTEKGDLSSESTVSRIRTEHFPLTLESARPSHTSQYLCASSDSRAGTGELFFGEGSRLTVL.

The chain is built from TRBV6-5 and TRBJ1-5; D is unclear. Germline V gene lookup returns CDR1 MNHEY and CDR2 SVGAGI. The germline V and J ends were trimmed by 4 bases and 2 bases, with 9 bases remaining between them. This CDR3 has 14 amino acids. The CDR3 loop is CASSLDGGNQPQHF. The CDR3 DNA follows: TGTGCCAGCAGTTTAGATGGGGGCAATCAGCCCCAGCATTTT.

In its sample, this clone was seen once. This CDR3 is CAISDQAGVSYEQYF. In nucleotides, the CDR3 is TGTGCCATCAGTGATCAAGCGGGAGTCTCGTACGAGCAGTACTTC. The rearrangement joins TRBV10-3 to TRBJ2-7; TRBD2 aligns across 8 bases. The CDR3 is made up of 15 amino acids. Germline trimming cut 3 bases from V and 4 bases from J; bases unmatched to any gene: 8. Germline V gives CDR1 ENHRY, CDR2 SYGVKD.

This clone was recorded only once. The chain recombines TRBV19 with TRBJ2-6; TRBD2 matches at 10 bases. The CDR3 length is 18 residues. The V gene end was trimmed by 6 bases and the J gene end by 4 bases; junction bases not matched to a gene: 12. Germline values: CDR1 LNHDA, CDR2 SQIVND (reference sequence). Here the CDR3 DNA reads TGTGCCAGTAGCATCCGGACTAGCGGTTTATCAGGGGCCAACGTCCTGACTTTC. Translating it yields CASSIRTSGLSGANVLTF.